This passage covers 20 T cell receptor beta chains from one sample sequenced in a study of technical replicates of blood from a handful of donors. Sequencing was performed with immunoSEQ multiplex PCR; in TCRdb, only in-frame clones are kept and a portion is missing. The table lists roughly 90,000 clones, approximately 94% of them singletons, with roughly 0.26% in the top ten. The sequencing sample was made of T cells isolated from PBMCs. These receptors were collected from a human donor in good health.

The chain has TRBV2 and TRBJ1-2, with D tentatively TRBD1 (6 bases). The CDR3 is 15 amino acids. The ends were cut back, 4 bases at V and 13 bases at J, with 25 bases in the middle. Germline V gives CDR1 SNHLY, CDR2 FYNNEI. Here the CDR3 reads CASSADRLEPGGSTF. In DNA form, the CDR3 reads TGTGCCAGCAGTGCGGACAGACTGGAACCTGGTGGTTCCACCTTC.

In nucleotides, the CDR3 is TGCGCCAGCAGCCGAAGGCCCTGGGCGGGGAGCGGGAGAGGTGCGAGGGAGCTGTTTTTT. Its protein is CASSRRPWAGSGRGARELFF. J is TRBJ2-2 and V is TRBV10-2, with 8 bases fitting TRBD2. V was pared by 6 bases and J by 9 bases, with 27 bases of the junction left unmatched. Germline V gives CDR1 WSHSY, CDR2 SAAADI. This CDR3 comprises 20 residues.

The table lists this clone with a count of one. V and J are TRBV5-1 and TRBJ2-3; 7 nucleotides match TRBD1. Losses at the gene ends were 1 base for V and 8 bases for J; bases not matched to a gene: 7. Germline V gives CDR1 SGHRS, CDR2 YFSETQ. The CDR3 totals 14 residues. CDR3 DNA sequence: TGCGCCAGCAGCTTGACAGGGGCAGGTGGTACGCAGTATTTT. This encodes CASSLTGAGGTQYF. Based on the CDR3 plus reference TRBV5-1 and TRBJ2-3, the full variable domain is KAGVTQTPRYLIKTRGQQVTLSCSPISGHRSVSWYQQTPGQGLQFLFEYFSETQRNKGNFPGRFSGRQFSNSRSEMNVSTLELGDSALYLCASSLTGAGGTQYFGPGTRLTVL.

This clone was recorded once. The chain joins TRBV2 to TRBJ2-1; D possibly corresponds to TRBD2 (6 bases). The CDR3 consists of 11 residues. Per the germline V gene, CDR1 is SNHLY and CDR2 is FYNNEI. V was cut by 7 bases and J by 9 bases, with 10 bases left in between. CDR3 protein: CASTLGGEQFF. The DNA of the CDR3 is TGTGCCAGCACCCTGGGGGGTGAGCAGTTCTTC.

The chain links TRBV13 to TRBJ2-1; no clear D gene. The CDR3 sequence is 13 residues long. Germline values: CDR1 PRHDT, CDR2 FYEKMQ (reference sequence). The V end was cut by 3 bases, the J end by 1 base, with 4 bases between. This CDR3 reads CASSFNSYNEQFF. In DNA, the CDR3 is TGTGCCAGCAGCTTTAATTCCTACAATGAGCAGTTCTTC.

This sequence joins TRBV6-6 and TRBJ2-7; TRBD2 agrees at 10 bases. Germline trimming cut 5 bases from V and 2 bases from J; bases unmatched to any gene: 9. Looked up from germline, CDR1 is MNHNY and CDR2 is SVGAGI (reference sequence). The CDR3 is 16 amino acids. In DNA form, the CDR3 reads TGTGCCAGCAGTGGACTAGCGGAAATCCTGGCCTACGAGCAGTACTTC. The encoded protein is CASSGLAEILAYEQYF.

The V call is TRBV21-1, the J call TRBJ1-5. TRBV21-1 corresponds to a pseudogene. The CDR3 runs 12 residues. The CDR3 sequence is CASSKVSQPQHF. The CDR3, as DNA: TGTGCCAGCAGCAAAGTATCTCAGCCCCAGCATTTT.

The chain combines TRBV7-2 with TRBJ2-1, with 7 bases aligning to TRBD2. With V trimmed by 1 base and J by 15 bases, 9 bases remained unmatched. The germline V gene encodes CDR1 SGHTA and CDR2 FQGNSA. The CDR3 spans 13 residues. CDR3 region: CASSLVIAGNRFF. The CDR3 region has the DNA TGTGCCAGCAGCTTAGTAATAGCGGGCAATAGGTTCTTC.

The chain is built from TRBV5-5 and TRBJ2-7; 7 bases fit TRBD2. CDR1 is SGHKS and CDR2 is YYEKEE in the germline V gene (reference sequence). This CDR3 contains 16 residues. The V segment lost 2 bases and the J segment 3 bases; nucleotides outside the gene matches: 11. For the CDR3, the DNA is TGTGCCAGCAGCTTTTCGGCTAGCGGATTGGTCTACGAGCAGTACTTC. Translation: CASSFSASGLVYEQYF.

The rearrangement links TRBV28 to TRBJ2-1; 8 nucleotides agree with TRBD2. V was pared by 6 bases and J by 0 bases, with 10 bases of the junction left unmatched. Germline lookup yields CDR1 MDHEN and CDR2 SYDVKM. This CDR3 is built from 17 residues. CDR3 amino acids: CASSTTGLENSYNEQFF. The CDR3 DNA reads TGTGCCAGCAGCACCACGGGACTAGAAAACTCCTACAATGAGCAGTTCTTC. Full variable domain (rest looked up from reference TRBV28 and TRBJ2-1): DVKVTQSSRYLVKRTGEKVFLECVQDMDHENMFWYRQDPGLGLRLIYFSYDVKMKEKGDIPEGYSVSREKKERFSLILESASTNQTSMYLCASSTTGLENSYNEQFFGPGTRLTVL.

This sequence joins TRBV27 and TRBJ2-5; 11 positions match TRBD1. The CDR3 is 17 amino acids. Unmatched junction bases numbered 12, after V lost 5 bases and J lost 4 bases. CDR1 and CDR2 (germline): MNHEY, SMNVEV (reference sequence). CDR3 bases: TGTGCCAGCAGTAGCTTTGGGACAGGGGGGCTTCGAGAGACCCAGTACTTC. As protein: CASSSFGTGGLRETQYF.

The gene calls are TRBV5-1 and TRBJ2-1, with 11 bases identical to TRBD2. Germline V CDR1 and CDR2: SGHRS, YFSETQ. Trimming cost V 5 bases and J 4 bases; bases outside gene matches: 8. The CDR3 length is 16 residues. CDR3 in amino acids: CASSPSSGGTYNEQFF. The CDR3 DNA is TGCGCCAGCAGTCCCTCTAGCGGGGGGACTTACAATGAGCAGTTCTTC. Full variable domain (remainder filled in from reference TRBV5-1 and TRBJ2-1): KAGVTQTPRYLIKTRGQQVTLSCSPISGHRSVSWYQQTPGQGLQFLFEYFSETQRNKGNFPGRFSGRQFSNSRSEMNVSTLELGDSALYLCASSPSSGGTYNEQFFGPGTRLTVL.

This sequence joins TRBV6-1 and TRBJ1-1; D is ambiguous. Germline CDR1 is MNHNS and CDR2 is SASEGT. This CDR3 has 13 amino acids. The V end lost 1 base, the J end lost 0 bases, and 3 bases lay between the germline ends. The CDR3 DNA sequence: TGTGCCAGCAGTGAAGGAGTGAACACTGAAGCTTTCTTT. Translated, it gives CASSEGVNTEAFF.

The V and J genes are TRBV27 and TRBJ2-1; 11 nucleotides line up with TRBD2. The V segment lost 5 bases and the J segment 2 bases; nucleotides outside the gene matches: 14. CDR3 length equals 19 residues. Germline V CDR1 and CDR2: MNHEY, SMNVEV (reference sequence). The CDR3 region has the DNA TGTGCCAGCAGTACGGGCCGATCCCTAGCGGGGGGTCCCTACAATGAGCAGTTCTTC. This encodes CASSTGRSLAGGPYNEQFF.

CDR3 region: CASSTQGSYEQYF. The CDR3 bases are TGCGCCAGCAGCACACAGGGGTCCTACGAGCAGTACTTC. The gene calls are TRBV5-1 and TRBJ2-7, with 7 bases lining up with TRBD1. Germline V gives CDR1 SGHRS, CDR2 YFSETQ. The CDR3 has 13 residues. After removal of 4 bases from V and 1 base from J, the junction contained 2 bases not matched to a gene.

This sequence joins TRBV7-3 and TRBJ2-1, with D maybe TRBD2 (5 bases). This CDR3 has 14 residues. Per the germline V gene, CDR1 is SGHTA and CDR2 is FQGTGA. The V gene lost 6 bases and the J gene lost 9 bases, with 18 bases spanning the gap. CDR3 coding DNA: TGTGCCAGCAGTTACTTGGGCAGGAGCGGTGAGCAGTTCTTC. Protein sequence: CASSYLGRSGEQFF.

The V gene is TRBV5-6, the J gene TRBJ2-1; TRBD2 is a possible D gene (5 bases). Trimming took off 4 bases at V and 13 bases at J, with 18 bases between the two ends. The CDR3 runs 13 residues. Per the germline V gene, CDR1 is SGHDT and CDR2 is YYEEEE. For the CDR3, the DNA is TGTGCCAGCAGCGGGTATCGAGGGCTGGCTCAGTTCTTC. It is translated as CASSGYRGLAQFF.

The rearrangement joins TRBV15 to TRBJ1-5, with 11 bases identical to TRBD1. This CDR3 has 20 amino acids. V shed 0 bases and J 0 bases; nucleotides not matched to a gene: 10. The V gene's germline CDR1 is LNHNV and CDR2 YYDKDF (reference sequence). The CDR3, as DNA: TGTGCCACCAGCAGAGACGAGGATTGGGACAGGGGGTATAGCAATCAGCCCCAGCATTTT. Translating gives CATSRDEDWDRGYSNQPQHF.

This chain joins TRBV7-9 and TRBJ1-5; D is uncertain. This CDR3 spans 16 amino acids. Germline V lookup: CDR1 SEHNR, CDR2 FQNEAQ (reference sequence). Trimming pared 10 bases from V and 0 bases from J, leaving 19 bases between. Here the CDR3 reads CATASMNSYSNQPQHF. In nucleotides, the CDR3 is TGTGCCACCGCTTCGATGAACAGCTATAGCAATCAGCCCCAGCATTTT.

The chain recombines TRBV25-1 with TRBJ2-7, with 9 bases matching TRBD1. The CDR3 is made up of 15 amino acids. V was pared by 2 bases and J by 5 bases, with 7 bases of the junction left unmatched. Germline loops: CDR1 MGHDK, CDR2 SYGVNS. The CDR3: CASSEKGTGNDEQYF. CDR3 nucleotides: TGTGCCAGCAGTGAAAAAGGGACAGGGAATGACGAGCAGTACTTC.